This T cell receptor (beta chain) derives from a study of shared clonotypes between healthy human individuals (dated by TCRdb to 2018 to 2021). Notes on the research overall: Three men and a couple of women, aged 18 to 49 years, made up the cohort. To increase sequencing depth and limit assay-specific biases, TCR repertoire library preparation and sequencing were carried out by different laboratories using diverse techniques. Leukapheresis yielded between about 0.94 and 9.5 billion PBMCs per donor. For each donor, three plates each were used for CD4 naive and CD4 memory, two plates were used for CD8 naive, and one plate was used for CD8 memory. To estimate repertoire size and how much clonotypes are shared between individuals, the study performed deep sequencing of blood TCR repertoires from about 5 healthy adults. Here is what the overall study found, with its caveats: Incomplete sequencing was indicated by rarefaction of sorted-subset datasets, despite the large sequencing depth. Approximately 5% of naive CD4, 3.5% of naive CD8, about 2.4% of memory CD4, and 0.4% of memory CD8 clonotypes were shared across four donors. Compared with non-shared clonotypes, the clonotypes found in all four sorted-subset donors had higher generation probabilities. Only blood was sampled, and tissue TCR repertoires likely differ from those in blood. Naive subsets generally had larger estimated clonotype richness than memory subsets did. Based on pairwise subsampling, the degree of clonotype sharing among donors was expected to be affected by sequencing depth. Because the study included only a small number of donors, the genetic and exposure-history diversity represented was limited.

V lost 1 base and J lost 10 bases, and the count of bases not matched to a germline gene is 7. Including cysteine and phenylalanine, the CDR3 has 14 amino acids. The CDR3 DNA has 42 bases and is translated from base 1. For CDR1 and CDR2, the germline V gene lists MDHEN and SYDVKM. TCR CDR3 regions were amplified from genomic DNA by multiplex PCR using the deep immunoSEQ assay. For each cell subset, the extracted genomic DNA was distributed evenly across all wells of several immunoSEQ 96-well plates, and each plate served as one replicate. Each replicate PCR for sorted subsets received about 210 ng genomic DNA, equal to about 30,000 T cell genomes. The purified libraries were quantified using a Qubit 3.0 fluorometer, sized with a Bioanalyzer 2100, and then quantified again using the KAPA Library Quantification kit. Every immunoSEQ 96-well plate was sequenced on a separate single-read 150-cycle Illumina NextSeq 550 flow cell. From the authors' description of their analysis: Because only junctional sequences without quality scores were contained in the immunoSEQ output, filtering matching that applied to full-length reads could not be performed. To assign V/J genes and CDR3, sequences were annotated against IMGT germline references using PyIR, a Python wrapper for IgBLAST v1.9. Reads with weak V/J assignments (E-value above 1e-6), missing CDR3, stop codons, out-of-frame junctions, or ambiguous translated residues were removed. V3J clonotypes were defined as sequences sharing the same inferred V gene, J gene, and CDR3 amino acid sequence. To compute the percentage overlap between repertoires, the number of shared unique clonotypes was divided by the size of the smaller repertoire. Richness of each repertoire was evaluated using RTK rarefaction, the Chao1 estimator, and Recon v2.1 estimates of unobserved clonotypes. For all TCRbeta clonotypes obtained by the gDNA method from a few donors, generation probabilities were computed with OLGA. TCRdb provides this immuneACCESS table in a form limited to in-frame rearrangements. Some clones are lacking; in checked studies, under half of them reflect an unresolved V gene, and why the rest are absent is not known. That table gives V, J and clone size, and the DNA gave D and trimming. The sample table contains around 79,000 clones; only one count was recorded for about 64% of them. Of the sample, 51% is held by the ten largest clones.

In regard to this clone: Its antigen is not yet known. No quality values exist for individual bases; no much larger clone is one base distant.

Donors were healthy HIV-negative adults with no recently reported acute infections or vaccinations. Every donor was a Caucasian adult living in Nashville, Tennessee, USA. CD8 memory samples combined magnetically selected CD45RO+ cells with CCR7-negative CD45RA+ effector memory (TemRA) cells. Blood was obtained by leukapheresis, after which PBMCs were separated by Ficoll-Histopaque density gradient centrifugation and cryopreserved in liquid nitrogen vapor phase. Analytical flow cytometry was used to check the purity and quantity of each magnetically sorted T cell population. Each sorted fraction had its genomic DNA isolated and then quantified by UV absorbance on a Nanodrop 2000c.

The sample comprised memory CD8+ T cells sorted from blood. Reading the label with the study, this specimen's cell subset or site is: CD45RO+ cells pooled with CCR7-negative TemRA cells. This sequence uses TRBV28 and TRBJ2-7, and 10 bases in between align with TRBD2. The receptor's source is a man aged 30-40 years in good health. This receptor has the CDR3 CASSLSLAGLEQYF. The DNA is as follows: TGTGCCAGCAGTTTATCACTAGCGGGGCTCGAACAGTACTTC.